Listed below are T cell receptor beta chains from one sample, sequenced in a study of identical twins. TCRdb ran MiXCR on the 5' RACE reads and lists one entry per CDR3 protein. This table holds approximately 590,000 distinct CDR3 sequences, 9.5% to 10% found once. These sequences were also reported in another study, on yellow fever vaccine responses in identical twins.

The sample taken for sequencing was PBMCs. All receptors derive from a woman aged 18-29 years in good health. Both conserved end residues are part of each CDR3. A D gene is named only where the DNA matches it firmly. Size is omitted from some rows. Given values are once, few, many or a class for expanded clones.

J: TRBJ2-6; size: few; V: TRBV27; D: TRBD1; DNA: TGTGCCAGCAGTATAAGACAGGGGCGAGTATCTGGGGCCAACGTCCTGACTTTC; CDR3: CASSIRQGRVSGANVLTF
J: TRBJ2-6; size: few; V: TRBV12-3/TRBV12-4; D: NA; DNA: TGTGCCAGCAGTTTAGCAAGCCCAGGGGTCGCGGGGGCCAACGTCCTGACTTTC; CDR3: CASSLASPGVAGANVLTF
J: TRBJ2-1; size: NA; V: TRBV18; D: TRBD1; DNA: TGTGCCAGCTCACTAAGGACAGGGAACCTTAACTCCTACAATGAGCAGTTCTTC; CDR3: CASSLRTGNLNSYNEQFF
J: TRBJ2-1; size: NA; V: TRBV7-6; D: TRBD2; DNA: TGTGCCAGCAGCTTAGGACCCGGGACTAGCGGGGCGGACGAGCAGTTCTTC; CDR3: CASSLGPGTSGADEQFF
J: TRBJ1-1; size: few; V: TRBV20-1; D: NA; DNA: TGCAGTGGGACGGACAGGAACACTGAAGCTTTCTTT; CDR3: CSGTDRNTEAFF
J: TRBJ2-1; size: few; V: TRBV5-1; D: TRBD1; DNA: TGCGCCAGCAGCTTGGGGACGACAGGGTTAAACAATGAGCAGTTCTTC; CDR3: CASSLGTTGLNNEQFF
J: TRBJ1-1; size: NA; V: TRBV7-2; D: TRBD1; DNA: TGTGCCAGCAGCAAATATGGACAGGGGGCAACCGGGACTGAAGCTTTCTTT; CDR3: CASSKYGQGATGTEAFF
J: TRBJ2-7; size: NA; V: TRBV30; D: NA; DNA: TGTGCCTGGAGTAGGTTGGCAGGGTATTACTACGAGCAGTACTTC; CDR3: CAWSRLAGYYYEQYF
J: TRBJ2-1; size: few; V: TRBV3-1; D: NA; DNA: TGTGCCAGCAGCCAAGATTCTGCTCCGAATGAGCAGTTCTTC; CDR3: CASSQDSAPNEQFF
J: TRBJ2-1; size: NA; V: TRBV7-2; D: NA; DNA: TGTGCCAGCAGCCTCCGACCCCAGGAGGGCAATGAGCAGTTCTTC; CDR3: CASSLRPQEGNEQFF
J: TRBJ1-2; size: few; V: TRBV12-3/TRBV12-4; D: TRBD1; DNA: TGTGCCAGCACCAGATCCACAGGGGGCTATGGCTACACCTTC; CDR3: CASTRSTGGYGYTF
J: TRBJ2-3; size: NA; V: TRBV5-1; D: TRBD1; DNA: TGCGCCAGCAGCGTTACAGGGGGTCGCACAGATACGCAGTATTTT; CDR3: CASSVTGGRTDTQYF
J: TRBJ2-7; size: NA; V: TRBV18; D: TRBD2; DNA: TGTGCCAGCTCACCACTTACGGGAGGGCGTTCTGAGGAGCAGTACTTC; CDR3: CASSPLTGGRSEEQYF
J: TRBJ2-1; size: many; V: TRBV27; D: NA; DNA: TGTGCCAGCAGTTCAACTGGGAGCGGAGGGAGAGGGGGGCAGTTCTTC; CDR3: CASSSTGSGGRGGQFF
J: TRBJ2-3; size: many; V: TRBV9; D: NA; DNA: TGTGCCAGCAGCGTAAACTACGGGTCCACAGATACGCAGTATTTT; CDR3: CASSVNYGSTDTQYF
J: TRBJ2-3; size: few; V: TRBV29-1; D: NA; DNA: TGCAGCGTTGAAAAGGGTACCTCTAGCACAGATACGCAGTATTTT; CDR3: CSVEKGTSSTDTQYF
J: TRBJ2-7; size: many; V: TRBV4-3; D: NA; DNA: TGCGCCAGCAGCCTACATCTGGACACCTACGAGCAGTACTTC; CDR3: CASSLHLDTYEQYF
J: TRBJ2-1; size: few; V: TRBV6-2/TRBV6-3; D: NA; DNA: TGTGCCAGCAGTTACGGCGGGAAGGGGGACAATGAGCAGTTCTTC; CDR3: CASSYGGKGDNEQFF
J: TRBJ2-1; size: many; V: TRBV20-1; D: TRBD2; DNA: TGCAGTGCTAGAGATCCCTTAGCGGGAGGGCCGCTTAATGAGCAGTTCTTC; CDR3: CSARDPLAGGPLNEQFF
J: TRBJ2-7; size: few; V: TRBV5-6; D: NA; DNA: TGTGCCAGCAGCTTGCTTGGCGCGGGTTGGGCCTACGAGCAGTACTTC; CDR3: CASSLLGAGWAYEQYF
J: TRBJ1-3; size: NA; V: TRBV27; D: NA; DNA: TGTGCCAGCAGTTTTAGATCTACAGGAAACACCATATATTTT; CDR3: CASSFRSTGNTIYF
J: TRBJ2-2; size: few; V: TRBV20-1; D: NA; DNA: TGCAGTGCCGGACAGTTCGCGAACACCGGGGAGCTGTTTTTT; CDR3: CSAGQFANTGELFF
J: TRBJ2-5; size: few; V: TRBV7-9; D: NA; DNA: TGTGCCAGCAGCCGCAATAGGGAGCTCCAAGAGACCCAGTACTTC; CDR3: CASSRNRELQETQYF
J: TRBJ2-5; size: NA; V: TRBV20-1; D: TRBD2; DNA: TGCAGTGCTGGGACTAGCGGGGACCAAGAGACCCAGTACTTC; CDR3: CSAGTSGDQETQYF
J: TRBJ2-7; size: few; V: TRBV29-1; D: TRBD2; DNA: TGCAGCGTTGAAATGGCGGGGGTGCTGAGGATGCAGTACTTC; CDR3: CSVEMAGVLRMQYF
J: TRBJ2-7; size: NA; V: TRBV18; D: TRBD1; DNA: TGTGCCAGCTCAAACGGACAGGCCACCTACGAGCAGTACTTC; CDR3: CASSNGQATYEQYF
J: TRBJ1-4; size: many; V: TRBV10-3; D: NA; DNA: TGTGCCATCAGTGGTACTAATGAAAAACTGTTTTTT; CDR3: CAISGTNEKLFF
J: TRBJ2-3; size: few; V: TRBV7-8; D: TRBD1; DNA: TGTGCCAGCAGCCCGAGACAGGGGGTTAAAGATACGCAGTATTTT; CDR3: CASSPRQGVKDTQYF
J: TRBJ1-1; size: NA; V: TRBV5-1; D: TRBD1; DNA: TGCGCCAGCAGCTTAACCCCCGAACAGGGGGTAGCTTTCTTT; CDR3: CASSLTPEQGVAFF
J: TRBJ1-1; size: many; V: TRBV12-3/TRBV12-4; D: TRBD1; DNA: TGTGCCAGCAGTTTAAACAGGGGTGTATCTGAAGCTTTCTTT; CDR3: CASSLNRGVSEAFF
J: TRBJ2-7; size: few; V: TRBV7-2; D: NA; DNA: TGTGCCAGCAGCTTAACCGTTCAGGACTACTACGAGCAGTACTTC; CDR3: CASSLTVQDYYEQYF
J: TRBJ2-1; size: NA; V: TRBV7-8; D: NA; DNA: TGTGCCAGCAGCTTAGCGGTCGAATGGAGGAGGAATGAGCAGTTCTTC; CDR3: CASSLAVEWRRNEQFF
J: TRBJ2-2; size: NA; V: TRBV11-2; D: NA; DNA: TGTGCCAGCAGCCCCGGACTGGACCCGAACACCGGGGAGCTGTTTTTT; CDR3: CASSPGLDPNTGELFF
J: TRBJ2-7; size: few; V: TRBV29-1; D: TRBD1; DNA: TGCAGCGTTCGGGCAGGGGGCTACGAGCAGTACTTC; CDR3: CSVRAGGYEQYF
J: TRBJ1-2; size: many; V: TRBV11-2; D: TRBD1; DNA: TGTGCCAGCAGCCCACAGGGGGTACGGTATGGCTACACCTTC; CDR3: CASSPQGVRYGYTF
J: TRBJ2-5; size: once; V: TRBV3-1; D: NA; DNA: TGTGCCAGCACCCCGGGATCAGAGACCCAGTACTTC; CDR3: CASTPGSETQYF
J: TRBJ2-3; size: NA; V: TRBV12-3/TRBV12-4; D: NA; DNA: TGTGCCAGCAGTTTTAATGCCATGGGTCCTGGGGCAGATACGCAGTATTTT; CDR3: CASSFNAMGPGADTQYF
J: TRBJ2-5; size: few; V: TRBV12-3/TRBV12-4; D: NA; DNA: TGTGCCAGCAGTTTAGAAGCGGTAGAGACCCAGTACTTC; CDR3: CASSLEAVETQYF
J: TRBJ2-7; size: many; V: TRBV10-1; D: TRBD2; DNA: TGCGCCAGCGCGGGGACTAGATGGGGCGAGCAGTACTTC; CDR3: CASAGTRWGEQYF
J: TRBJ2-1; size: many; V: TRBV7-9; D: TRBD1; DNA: TGTGCCAGCAGCCCGGGGTCCGGGACAGGGTTATACAATGAGCAGTTCTTC; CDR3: CASSPGSGTGLYNEQFF
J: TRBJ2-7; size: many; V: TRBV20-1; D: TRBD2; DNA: TGCAGTGCTAGCAAAAAGGGGACTAGCGAGCAGTACTTC; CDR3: CSASKKGTSEQYF
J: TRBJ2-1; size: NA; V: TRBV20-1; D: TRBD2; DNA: TGCAGTGCTCCTACTAGCGGGAGGCCCTACAATGAGCAGTTCTTC; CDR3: CSAPTSGRPYNEQFF
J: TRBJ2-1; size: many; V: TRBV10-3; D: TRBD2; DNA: TGTGCCATCACGGGACTAGCGGGCGATGAGCAGTTCTTC; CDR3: CAITGLAGDEQFF
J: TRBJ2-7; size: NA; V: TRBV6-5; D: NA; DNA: TGTGCCAGCAGTTACTCGATCCAGGGTGAATACGAGCAGTACTTC; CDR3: CASSYSIQGEYEQYF
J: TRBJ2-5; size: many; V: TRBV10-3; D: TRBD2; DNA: TGTGCCATCTCACGTGGGGGGGGACAAGAGACCCAGTACTTC; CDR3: CAISRGGGQETQYF
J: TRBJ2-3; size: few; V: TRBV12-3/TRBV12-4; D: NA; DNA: TGTGCCAGCCGGTCGGATATTACAGATACGCAGTATTTT; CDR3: CASRSDITDTQYF
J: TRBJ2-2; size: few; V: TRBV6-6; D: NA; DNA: TGTGCCAGCAGCTCCGTTAGCGGAGCGGAGCTGTTTTTT; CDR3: CASSSVSGAELFF
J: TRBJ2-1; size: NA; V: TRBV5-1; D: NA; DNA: TGCGCCAGCAGCCCGACAGGACCCAATGAGCAGTTCTTC; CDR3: CASSPTGPNEQFF
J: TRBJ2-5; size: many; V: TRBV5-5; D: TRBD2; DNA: TGTGCCAGCAGCAGGACTAGCGGAGAGACCCAGTACTTC; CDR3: CASSRTSGETQYF
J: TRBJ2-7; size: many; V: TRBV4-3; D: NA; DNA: TGCGCCAGCAGCCTCTTAGTAGGAAAAGGGGGTCCCTACGAGCAGTACTTC; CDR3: CASSLLVGKGGPYEQYF